One sample yielded the 24 T cell receptor beta chains listed below, sequenced in a study of cytomegalovirus exposure and HLA in healthy donors. Primers included in the PCR were 60 Vbeta and 13 Jbeta primers. The table came from immunoSEQ multiplex PCR; TCRdb's copy has only in-frame clones and leaves some out. Among 55,000 or so clones listed, roughly 80% were seen once. Sequencing input: PBMCs. The receptors were gathered from a man under 40 in good health and CMV-seronegative.

This sequence joins TRBV6-5 and TRBJ1-2; D possibly corresponds to TRBD1 (5 bases). Trimming pared 10 bases from V and 0 bases from J, leaving 6 bases between. This CDR3 spans 11 amino acids. Germline CDR1 and CDR2: MNHEY and SVGAGI. The CDR3 region has the DNA TGTGCCACGACAGCTAACTATGGCTACACCTTC. It is translated as CATTANYGYTF.

The chain employs TRBV18 and TRBJ2-1, with D perhaps matching TRBD1 (6 bases). Germline V gives CDR1 KGHSH, CDR2 LQKENI. This CDR3 region has 15 residues. The V end lost 3 bases, the J end lost 2 bases, and 11 bases lay between the germline ends. CDR3 nucleotides: TGTGCCAGCTCACCTGGGCCAGGGGCCTACAATGAGCAGTTCTTC. Protein product: CASSPGPGAYNEQFF. The complete variable domain, with remaining parts taken from reference TRBV18 and TRBJ2-1, reads NAGVMQNPRHLVRRRGQEARLRCSPMKGHSHVYWYRQLPEEGLKFMVYLQKENIIDESGMPKERFSAEFPKEGPSILRIQQVVRGDSAAYFCASSPGPGAYNEQFFGPGTRLTVL.

The chain couples TRBV6-4 to TRBJ2-1, with 12 bases lining up with TRBD2. Germline CDR1 and CDR2: MRHNA and SNTAGT. CDR3 length: 14 residues. V gave up 7 bases and J gave up 9 bases; unmatched junction bases: 7. This CDR3 is CASMVTSGSAEQFF. Here the CDR3 DNA reads TGTGCCAGCATGGTGACTAGCGGGAGTGCTGAGCAGTTCTTC.

The rearrangement joins TRBV6-5 to TRBJ2-7; D is unclear. The V end lost 0 bases, the J end lost 2 bases, and 11 bases lay between the germline ends. This CDR3 region has 15 residues. Germline CDR1 and CDR2: MNHEY and SVGAGI. DNA for the CDR3: TGTGCCAGCAGTTACTCGAGTAACAGACCCTACGAGCAGTACTTC. Its protein product is CASSYSSNRPYEQYF.

The chain couples TRBV6-4 to TRBJ2-3; 9 bases are a match to TRBD2. The CDR3 runs 14 residues. In germline, CDR1 is MRHNA, CDR2 SNTAGT. The J segment lost 1 base and the V segment lost 6 bases, leaving 2 bases of the junction unmatched. The CDR3 protein is CASSSSGGTDTQYF. As DNA, the CDR3 is TGTGCCAGCAGCTCTAGCGGGGGCACAGATACGCAGTATTTT.

The chain uses TRBV11-3 and TRBJ1-5; TRBD1 agrees at 7 bases. Germline lookup yields CDR1 SGHNT and CDR2 YENEEA. V was clipped by 5 bases and J by 0 bases; unmatched bases: 19. This CDR3 region has 20 residues. The DNA for the CDR3 is TGTGCCAGCAGCACCACTTCATTCTTCAGACAGGGCCATAGCAATCAGCCCCAGCATTTT. Translating gives CASSTTSFFRQGHSNQPQHF.

V and J are TRBV30 and TRBJ2-3; D remains unclear. Germline lookup yields CDR1 GTSNPN and CDR2 SVGIG (reference sequence). Trimming cost V 2 bases and J 4 bases, with 7 bases left between them. This CDR3 has 12 amino acids. CDR3 region: CAWSLSADTQYF. In DNA, the CDR3 is TGTGCCTGGAGTCTTTCCGCAGATACGCAGTATTTT.

This clone was seen only a few times. The rearrangement links TRBV7-2 to TRBJ2-1, with TRBD2 matching over 9 bases. The CDR3 spans 15 residues. Trimming removed 1 base from V and 8 bases from J; junction bases left unmatched: 6. Germline values: CDR1 SGHTA, CDR2 FQGNSA. CDR3: CASSLGRGGIYEQFF. The CDR3 DNA reads TGTGCCAGCAGCTTAGGGCGGGGGGGCATATATGAGCAGTTCTTC.

The V gene is TRBV6-1, the J gene TRBJ2-5, with a possible D match to TRBD1 (7 bases). In germline, CDR1 is MNHNS, CDR2 SASEGT. V was pared by 5 bases and J by 6 bases, with 16 bases between. This CDR3 contains 14 residues. This CDR3 is CASSTTGDSKTQYF. The CDR3 bases are TGTGCCAGCAGTACAACAGGGGACTCAAAGACCCAGTACTTC.

V is TRBV27 and J is TRBJ1-5, with TRBD1 identical over 8 bases. Trimming at V came to 4 bases and at J to 4 bases, leaving 6 bases not matched to a gene. Germline CDR1 MNHEY, CDR2 SMNVEV (reference sequence). This CDR3 contains 15 residues. The CDR3 nucleotides are TGTGCCAGCAGTTCGGGACAGGTGGCAAATCAGCCCCAGCATTTT. Translated, it gives CASSSGQVANQPQHF.

Points on this clone: Other DNA sequences in this sample translate to the same CDR3. This chain joins TRBV18 and TRBJ1-5; D call uncertain. CDR1 is KGHSH and CDR2 is LQKENI in the germline V gene. Trimming pared 2 bases from V and 2 bases from J, leaving 10 bases between. CDR3 length equals 15 residues. The CDR3 coding sequence is TGTGCCAGCTCACCAGGACGGGGAGGCAATCAGCCCCAGCATTTT. Translating it yields CASSPGRGGNQPQHF.

The chain links TRBV6-6 to TRBJ2-3, with 10 bases that match TRBD2. This CDR3 has 15 residues. The ends lost 6 bases at V and 1 base at J; junction bases unmatched: 4. Germline loops: CDR1 MNHNY, CDR2 SVGAGI (reference sequence). The CDR3 nucleotides are TGTGCCAGCAGAAAAGGGACTAGCGGCACAGATACGCAGTATTTT. Amino acids: CASRKGTSGTDTQYF.

The chain joins TRBV12-5 to TRBJ2-3; D is uncertain. Germline V gene data show CDR1 as LGHNT and CDR2 as FRNRAP. The CDR3 contains 12 residues. Trimming pared 3 bases from V and 6 bases from J, leaving 7 bases between. CDR3 DNA: TGTGCTAGTGGTTTATCCGGGGATACGCAGTATTTT. Translated: CASGLSGDTQYF. Based on the CDR3 plus reference TRBV12-5 and TRBJ2-3, the full variable domain is DARVTQTPRHKVTEMGQEVTMRCQPILGHNTVFWYRQTMMQGLELLAYFRNRAPLDDSGMPKDRFSAEMPDATLATLKIQPSEPRDSAVYFCASGLSGDTQYFGPGTRLTVL.

The gene calls are TRBV7-2 and TRBJ2-3; TRBD2 agrees at 7 bases. V was pared by 1 base and J by 2 bases, with 9 bases of the junction left unmatched. CDR3 length: 17 residues. Germline V CDR1 and CDR2: SGHTA, FQGNSA. CDR3 DNA sequence: TGTGCCAGCAGCTTAGGGGGGGGGACGGTTTACACAGATACGCAGTATTTT. Amino acids: CASSLGGGTVYTDTQYF.

The chain uses TRBV5-6 and TRBJ2-7; 7 nucleotides agree with TRBD1. The CDR3 is 15 amino acids. Germline V gene sequence: CDR1 SGHDT, CDR2 YYEEEE. V shed 4 bases, J shed 0 bases, and the junction held 7 bases outside the gene matches. The CDR3 loop reads CASSAQQGNSYEQYF. The DNA for the CDR3 is TGTGCCAGCAGCGCACAACAGGGGAACTCCTACGAGCAGTACTTC.

J is TRBJ2-6 and V is TRBV5-8; D not resolved. CDR3 length: 14 residues. From germline, CDR1 is SGHTS and CDR2 YDEGEE. Trimming took off 4 bases at V and 0 bases at J, with 5 bases between the two ends. CDR3 protein: CASSILSGANVLTF. CDR3 coding DNA: TGTGCCAGCAGCATCCTCTCTGGGGCCAACGTCCTGACTTTC.

This clone came up a few times. The V gene is TRBV19, the J gene TRBJ2-7, with D maybe TRBD2 (5 bases). V lost 5 bases to trimming and J lost 3 bases, with 5 bases between them. This CDR3 region has 11 residues. Germline CDR1 is LNHDA and CDR2 is SQIVND (reference sequence). The CDR3 DNA reads TGTGCCAGTAGTGGAGGCTACGAGCAGTACTTC. Translated, it gives CASSGGYEQYF.

J is TRBJ2-1 and V is TRBV20-1; weak D call: TRBD1 (5 bases). The CDR3 has 11 amino acids. Trimming stripped 2 bases from V and 10 bases from J, with 9 bases between. Germline V lookup: CDR1 DFQATT, CDR2 SNEGSKA (reference sequence). In nucleotides, the CDR3 is TGCAGTGCTAGAACAAGACAGGAGCAGTTCTTC. Its protein product is CSARTRQEQFF.

The chain uses TRBV5-1 and TRBJ1-1; TRBD1 agrees at 8 bases. CDR1 and CDR2 from the germline V gene are SGHRS and YFSETQ. The CDR3 is 14 residues long. V trimming: 0 bases; J trimming: 5 bases; junction bases outside the gene matches: 3. The CDR3 DNA sequence: TGCGCCAGCAGCTTGGTTGGGGACAGGACTGAAGCTTTCTTT. Translation: CASSLVGDRTEAFF.

The chain recombines TRBV18 with TRBJ1-4; D is unclear. Germline V gene data show CDR1 as KGHSH and CDR2 as LQKENI. CDR3 size: 13 residues. V was shortened by 3 bases and J by 7 bases, with 9 bases between the two germline ends. CDR3 DNA sequence: TGTGCCAGCTCACCCTACCATCCTGAAAAACTGTTTTTT. Its translation: CASSPYHPEKLFF.

This sequence joins TRBV7-9 and TRBJ2-7; 9 nucleotides align to TRBD1. The germline CDR1 and CDR2 sequences are SEHNR and FQNEAQ (reference sequence). This CDR3 contains 15 residues. The trim removed 4 bases at V and 6 bases at J, leaving 10 bases unmatched. CDR3 coding DNA: TGTGCCAGCAGCTCCCCGACAGGGGGGCAAGGCGAGCAGTACTTC. Translating it yields CASSSPTGGQGEQYF.

This clone showed up just a few times. The chain uses TRBV7-8 and TRBJ1-2; 9 nucleotides line up with TRBD1. Germline assignment: CDR1 SGHVS and CDR2 FQNEAQ. This CDR3 spans 14 amino acids. The V and J ends lost 7 bases and 2 bases, in that order; junction bases with no gene match: 5. The CDR3 spells CASTTDRGNYGYTF. The CDR3 DNA is TGTGCCAGCACTACCGACAGGGGGAACTATGGCTACACCTTC. The variable domain in full, completed from reference TRBV7-8 and TRBJ1-2, reads GAGVSQSPRYKVAKRGQDVALRCDPISGHVSLFWYQQALGQGPEFLTYFQNEAQLDKSGLPSDRFFAERPEGSVSTLKIQRTQQEDSAVYLCASTTDRGNYGYTFGSGTRLTVV.

The gene calls are TRBV7-9 and TRBJ2-1; D is unresolved. The CDR3 runs 12 residues. Germline V lookup: CDR1 SEHNR, CDR2 FQNEAQ (reference sequence). V lost 1 base to trimming and J lost 7 bases, with 5 bases between them. The CDR3 sequence is CASSLGMNEQFF. In DNA form, the CDR3 reads TGTGCCAGCAGCTTAGGTATGAATGAGCAGTTCTTC.

V usage is TRBV6-6 and J usage is TRBJ1-1; TRBD1 is a possible D gene (5 bases). Germline loops: CDR1 MNHNY, CDR2 SVGAGI (reference sequence). This CDR3 spans 14 amino acids. V was pared by 7 bases and J by 4 bases, with 16 bases between. In DNA, the CDR3 is TGTGCCAGCAAAGGTAATCGGGGGGGCACTGAAGCTTTCTTT. This gives the protein CASKGNRGGTEAFF.